Listed below are T cell receptor beta chains from one sample, sequenced in a study of blood T cells in healthy people across ages. TCRdb fed the 5' RACE reads into MiXCR, producing one record per CDR3 protein. The data hold some 900,000 distinct CDR3 sequences, with around 46% observed a single time. The sequenced sample was blood. The source of these receptors is a man between 25 and 39 years old in good health. Each CDR3 is given with its conserved first and last residue. The order of the fields is J gene, clone size, D gene, CDR3 length, V gene, CDR3 DNA, CDR3 protein. D genes are given only for firm matches. A clone size is listed for some rows: how often the clone was seen (once, few, many), or a class if it is expanded.

>TRBJ2-1|NA|TRBD2|15|TRBV5-1
TGCGCCAGCAGTTCTAGCGGTCCGAGTATGAATGAGCAGTTCTTC
CASSSSGPSMNEQFF
>TRBJ2-2|NA|NA|16|TRBV9
TGTGCCAGCAGCGTAGAAGGAGGGCGGGAAACCGGGGAGCTGTTTTTT
CASSVEGGRETGELFF
>TRBJ2-1|few|TRBD1|14|TRBV6-2/TRBV6-3
TGTGCCAGCAGTTATGTGACAGGGGGAAATGAGCAGTTCTTC
CASSYVTGGNEQFF
>TRBJ2-1|few|TRBD2|16|TRBV27
TGTGCCAGCAGTTTAGCAGCGGGGGGCTCCTACAATGAGCAGTTCTTC
CASSLAAGGSYNEQFF
>TRBJ2-1|NA|TRBD2|13|TRBV10-3
TGTGCCCTCGGAGAGCGGGAGGGCCGTGAGCAGTTCTTC
CALGEREGREQFF
>TRBJ2-1|few|TRBD1|15|TRBV28
TGTGCCAGCAGCCCCGGGACAGGGGGCTTGAATGAGCAGTTCTTC
CASSPGTGGLNEQFF
>TRBJ2-2|NA|TRBD1|16|TRBV7-2
TGTGCCAGCAGCTTCGGGACAGGGAGTCGTACCGGGGAGCTGTTTTTT
CASSFGTGSRTGELFF
>TRBJ2-7|NA|NA|13|TRBV12-3/TRBV12-4
TGTGCCAGCAGTTTAGGGCACAATTACGAGCAGTACTTC
CASSLGHNYEQYF
>TRBJ1-1|NA|NA|13|TRBV29-1
TGCAGCGTTTCCCGACCTTCTGGGACTGAAGCTTTCTTT
CSVSRPSGTEAFF
>TRBJ2-7|NA|NA|14|TRBV28
TGTGCCAGCAGTTTGGGACTGCGCTCCTACGAGCAGTACTTC
CASSLGLRSYEQYF
>TRBJ2-7|NA|TRBD1|13|TRBV29-1
TGCAGCGTTGTTGGGACAGGCTCCTACGAGCAGTACTTC
CSVVGTGSYEQYF
>TRBJ2-3|NA|TRBD1|13|TRBV20-1
TGCAGTGCTTGGGGACAGAGCACAGATACGCAGTATTTT
CSAWGQSTDTQYF
>TRBJ1-5|few|TRBD1|15|TRBV12-3/TRBV12-4
TGTGCCAGCAGCTTCGGACAGGGGGGAAATCAGCCCCAGCATTTT
CASSFGQGGNQPQHF
>TRBJ1-1|NA|NA|17|TRBV11-1
TGTGCCAGCAGCCGCGGACGCTGGGGGACAAACAACACTGAAGCTTTCTTT
CASSRGRWGTNNTEAFF
>TRBJ1-2|few|NA|14|TRBV9
TGTGCCAGCAGCGGAGGGTGGCAGGACTTAGGCTACACCTTC
CASSGGWQDLGYTF
>TRBJ1-2|NA|NA|15|TRBV6-5
TGTGCCAGCAAGACAACACCAGGACACAACTATGGCTACACCTTC
CASKTTPGHNYGYTF
>TRBJ2-7|NA|NA|15|TRBV7-8
TGTGCCAGCAGCTCAACTAATACCGCCTCCTACGAGCAGTACTTC
CASSSTNTASYEQYF
>TRBJ2-1|NA|NA|17|TRBV2
TGCGCCAGCAGTGAACAGGTTGGGGGGAAGACCTACAATAAGCAGTTCTTC
CASSEQVGGKTYNKQFF
>TRBJ2-5|once|TRBD2|12|TRBV20-1
TGCAGTGCTAGATCAAGCGGGGTAGAGCAGTACTTC
CSARSSGVEQYF
>TRBJ2-2|NA|NA|15|TRBV5-1
TGCGCCAGCAAACATTCAGCGGAGACAACCGGGGAGCTGTTTTTT
CASKHSAETTGELFF
>TRBJ1-1|NA|NA|15|TRBV24-1
TGTGCCACCAGTGATTTGCAAGACTTGAACACTGAAGCTTTCTTT
CATSDLQDLNTEAFF
>TRBJ1-5|NA|TRBD1|16|TRBV18
TGTGCCAGCTCATCACGGGACAGGGGCCCGTATCAGCCCCAGCATTTT
CASSSRDRGPYQPQHF
>TRBJ2-7|NA|NA|13|TRBV6-2/TRBV6-3
TGTGCCAGCAGCCGGGAAGTCGCCTACGAGCAGTACTTC
CASSREVAYEQYF
>TRBJ1-6|NA|TRBD1|15|TRBV5-1
TGCGCCAGCAGCCAAACCGGGACAGGGAGGTCACCCCTCCACTTT
CASSQTGTGRSPLHF
>TRBJ1-6|NA|NA|16|TRBV7-9
TGTGCCAGCAGCTTATCTCCGTTCTCCTATAATTCACCCCTCCACTTT
CASSLSPFSYNSPLHF
>TRBJ2-7|NA|NA|16|TRBV28
TGTGCCAGCAGTCCCCAAGACAGGATTTTCTCCTACGAGCAGTACTTC
CASSPQDRIFSYEQYF
>TRBJ2-2|NA|NA|14|TRBV4-3
TGCGCCAGCAGCCAAGGCCTGCACACCGGGGAGCTGTTTTTT
CASSQGLHTGELFF
>TRBJ2-7|NA|TRBD2|14|TRBV28
TGTGCCAGCAGTCGAGCCGGGACTAACTACGAGCAGTACTTC
CASSRAGTNYEQYF
>TRBJ2-1|many|TRBD2|14|TRBV6-6
TGTGCCAGCACTTATACTAGCGACGACAATGAGCAGTTCTTC
CASTYTSDDNEQFF
>TRBJ2-1|NA|NA|16|TRBV5-1
TGCGCCAGCAGCTTGGGTGCACATGGACTGAACAATGAGCAGTTCTTC
CASSLGAHGLNNEQFF
>TRBJ2-7|NA|TRBD2|15|TRBV6-5
TGTGCCAGCAGTTACCGGCGGGGGGGCCACTGCGAGCAGTACTTC
CASSYRRGGHCEQYF
>TRBJ1-2|few|TRBD1|13|TRBV29-1
TGCAGCGTTGTTCTCGGGACAGGGGACGGCTACACCTTC
CSVVLGTGDGYTF
>TRBJ2-5|NA|NA|15|TRBV4-2
TGTGCCAGCAGCCAAGATCCCAGCCTCCAAGAGACCCAGTACTTC
CASSQDPSLQETQYF
>TRBJ2-3|NA|TRBD2|17|TRBV11-1
TGTGCCAGCAGCCTAGGGACTAGCGGGGGCCAGTCAGATACGCAGTATTTT
CASSLGTSGGQSDTQYF
>TRBJ2-7|NA|NA|14|TRBV7-3
TGTGCCAGCAGCTTAAAACCAGGGTACGACGAGCAGTACTTC
CASSLKPGYDEQYF
>TRBJ1-2|NA|NA|14|TRBV4-1
TGCGCCAGCAGCCCCGACAGAAATACCCATGGCTACACCTTC
CASSPDRNTHGYTF
>TRBJ2-7|NA|NA|14|TRBV3-1
TGTGCCAGCACCCGGGGCCAGGCTCCCTACGAGCAGTACTTC
CASTRGQAPYEQYF
>TRBJ2-6|NA|TRBD2|17|TRBV30
TGTGCCTGGAGACCGGGACTAGCGGGAGCTGGGGCCAACGTCCTGACTTTC
CAWRPGLAGAGANVLTF
>TRBJ2-7|NA|NA|13|TRBV27
TGTGCCAGCAATCCAAGGGTTCGGTACGAGCAGTACTTC
CASNPRVRYEQYF
>TRBJ2-7|NA|TRBD1|14|TRBV14
TGTGCCAGCAGCTCCCCGGGACAGTCCTACGAGCAGTACTTC
CASSSPGQSYEQYF
>TRBJ2-1|few|NA|11|TRBV30
TGTGCCTGGGAGGTAGGGAATGAGCAGTTCTTC
CAWEVGNEQFF
>TRBJ2-7|NA|NA|16|TRBV12-5
TGTGCTAGTGGTTTTTTCGGGGGTGAGACCTCCTACGAGCAGTACTTC
CASGFFGGETSYEQYF
>TRBJ1-2|NA|NA|15|TRBV2
TGTGCCAGCAGTGACGCGGGGATAAGTCTGGATGGCTACACCTTC
CASSDAGISLDGYTF
>TRBJ2-1|few|TRBD1|14|TRBV7-6
TGTGCCAGCAGCAGCCTACAGGGGTCCCATGAGCAGTTCTTC
CASSSLQGSHEQFF
>TRBJ1-1|NA|TRBD1|14|TRBV27
TGTGCCAGCAGTGCACAACAGGGGGTCACTGAAGCTTTCTTT
CASSAQQGVTEAFF
>TRBJ2-3|NA|NA|14|TRBV5-1
TGCGCCACCACGGCGCAGGGAGGCACAGATACGCAGTATTTT
CATTAQGGTDTQYF